A selection of T cell receptor beta chains follows, all from one sample in a study of control samples from healthy donors and cancer patients. Here immunoSEQ multiplex PCR was the method, and the copy in TCRdb shows in-frame clones only, minus some. The data show approximately 100,000 clones, approximately 84% seen once. The sequenced material came from PBMCs. The receptors derive from a man between 65 and 79 years old with lung cancer. CDR3s include the opening cysteine and the closing phenylalanine or tryptophan. D genes are given only for firm matches. Expanded clones get a size class; other rows say once, few or many, or leave the size out.

d_call clone_size j_call v_call cdr3_aa cdr3_nt
TRBD2 - TRBJ2-1 TRBV30 CAWSALTSSNYNEQFF TGTGCCTGGAGTGCCTTGACTAGCTCCAACTACAATGAGCAGTTCTTC
- - TRBJ2-7 TRBV5-6 CASSLRLGSYEQYF TGTGCCAGCAGCTTGCGACTAGGGTCCTACGAGCAGTACTTC
- - TRBJ1-4 TRBV18 CASSPPRQGLNEKLFF TGTGCCAGCTCACCCCCCCGTCAGGGCCTTAATGAAAAACTGTTTTTT
TRBD1 - TRBJ1-3 TRBV5-1 CASSSGQGSGNTIYF TGCGCCAGCAGCTCGGGACAGGGCTCTGGAAACACCATATATTTT
- - TRBJ2-7 TRBV5-1 CASSFPGYDEQYF TGCGCCAGCAGCTTTCCGGGGTACGACGAGCAGTACTTC
TRBD1 - TRBJ2-3 TRBV24-1 CATSDTGGWYETDTQYF TGTGCCACCAGTGACACAGGGGGCTGGTATGAGACAGATACGCAGTATTTT
- few TRBJ2-7 TRBV5-4 CASSNGAGTLYEQYF TGTGCCAGCAGCAATGGGGCCGGGACACTTTACGAGCAGTACTTC
- - TRBJ2-7 TRBV14 CASSQYSETRDLYYEQYF TGTGCCAGCAGCCAATACTCCGAGACTAGGGATCTCTACTACGAGCAGTACTTC
- - TRBJ1-4 TRBV4-1 CASSQASAWGEKLFF TGCGCCAGCAGCCAAGCCTCAGCGTGGGGTGAAAAACTGTTTTTT
- - TRBJ2-7 TRBV7-9 CASSLVGAVDEQYF TGTGCCAGCAGCTTAGTAGGGGCAGTCGACGAGCAGTACTTC
- - TRBJ2-1 TRBV7-2 CASSYPGREQFF TGTGCCAGCAGCTACCCAGGACGAGAGCAGTTCTTC
- - TRBJ1-1 TRBV6-5 CASIFGGMNTEAFF TGTGCCAGCATATTCGGCGGCATGAACACTGAAGCTTTCTTT
TRBD1 - TRBJ1-2 TRBV5-6 CASNIQGTGYGYTF TGTGCCAGCAACATACAGGGGACCGGCTATGGCTACACCTTC
- - TRBJ1-2 TRBV7-9 CASSLNARYGYTF TGTGCCAGCAGCTTAAATGCCAGATATGGCTACACCTTC
- - TRBJ2-1 TRBV11-3 CASSPRTGRETGQFF TGTGCCAGCAGCCCCCGGACGGGAAGGGAGACGGGGCAGTTCTTC
TRBD1 once TRBJ1-2 TRBV11-2 CASSLAGGADGYTF TGTGCCAGCAGCTTAGCAGGGGGCGCGGATGGCTACACCTTC
TRBD1 - TRBJ2-7 TRBV19 CASRDRGYEQYF TGTGCCAGCCGGGACAGGGGTTACGAGCAGTACTTC
TRBD1 - TRBJ1-2 TRBV6-1 CASSDPGQGNYGYTF TGTGCCAGCAGTGACCCCGGACAGGGTAACTATGGCTACACCTTC
TRBD2 - TRBJ2-7 TRBV10-2 CASSESGRLAGRASYEQYF TGCGCCAGCAGTGAGTCAGGGCGGCTAGCGGGGAGGGCCTCCTACGAGCAGTACTTC
TRBD1 few TRBJ1-1 TRBV6-5 CASSPRTGMNTEAFF TGTGCCAGCAGCCCGCGGACAGGCATGAACACTGAAGCTTTCTTT
- - TRBJ2-3 TRBV27 CASRLRRLGNTQYF TGTGCCAGCAGATTACGGCGGTTGGGGAATACGCAGTATTTT
- few TRBJ2-7 TRBV27 CASWEASSYEQYF TGTGCCAGCTGGGAGGCCAGCTCCTACGAGCAGTACTTC
TRBD1 - TRBJ1-6 TRBV27 CASSFGTGDFSPLHF TGTGCCAGCAGTTTCGGGACAGGGGACTTTTCACCCCTCCACTTT
TRBD1 once TRBJ2-3 TRBV5-1 CASSLRGLPTDTQYF TGCGCCAGCAGCTTGAGGGGGCTCCCTACAGATACGCAGTATTTT
- - TRBJ2-5 TRBV3-1/TRBV3-2 CASSPLRGETQYF TGTGCCAGCAGCCCGTTGAGAGGGGAGACCCAGTACTTC
- once TRBJ2-1 TRBV4-3 CASSPEWDSYNEQFF TGCGCCAGCAGCCCGGAATGGGATTCTTACAATGAGCAGTTCTTC
TRBD1 once TRBJ2-3 TRBV2 CASSPGQVYTDTQYF TGTGCCAGCAGCCCGGGACAGGTCTACACAGATACGCAGTATTTT
TRBD1 - TRBJ2-7 TRBV5-6 CASTRGTDYEQYF TGTGCCAGCACCCGAGGGACAGACTACGAGCAGTACTTC
- once TRBJ1-3 TRBV25-1 CASSDTSGNTIYF TGTGCCAGCAGTGATACCTCCGGAAACACCATATATTTT
TRBD1 - TRBJ1-6 TRBV5-1 CASSLRTGGGNSPLHF TGCGCCAGCAGCTTGCGGACAGGGGGAGGAAATTCACCCCTCCACTTT
- - TRBJ2-6 TRBV19 CASSHSPAGQRSSGANVLTF TGTGCCAGTAGTCACTCCCCGGCGGGACAGAGGAGCTCTGGGGCCAACGTCCTGACTTTC
TRBD2 - TRBJ2-6 TRBV20-1 CSASSSSSGGHVSGANVLTF TGCAGTGCTAGTTCTAGCTCTAGCGGGGGCCACGTCTCTGGGGCCAACGTCCTGACTTTC
- - TRBJ2-5 TRBV2 CASSSNGETQYF TGTGCCAGCAGTTCTAATGGGGAGACCCAGTACTTC
- - TRBJ1-1 TRBV6-5 CASTRDFGTEAFF TGTGCCAGCACCAGGGATTTCGGCACTGAAGCTTTCTTT
TRBD2 - TRBJ2-1 TRBV5-6 CASRWRTSGVRSSYNEQFF TGTGCCAGCAGATGGCGGACTAGCGGGGTTAGGAGCTCCTACAATGAGCAGTTCTTC
- - TRBJ2-7 TRBV6-2/TRBV6-3 CASSSRRDDYEQYF TGTGCCAGCAGTTCTCGACGGGACGACTACGAGCAGTACTTC
TRBD1 once TRBJ2-7 TRBV5-1 CASSSTGIEQYF TGCGCCAGCAGCTCGACAGGGATCGAGCAGTACTTC
- - TRBJ1-2 TRBV15 CATSSSWGISRGYTF TGTGCCACCAGCAGTTCGTGGGGGATCAGCCGCGGCTACACCTTC
- - TRBJ2-3 TRBV27 CASSFSGGGLSTQYF TGTGCCAGCAGTTTTTCTGGAGGGGGCTTGAGCACGCAGTATTTT
- many TRBJ2-3 TRBV9 CASSVALETDTQYF TGTGCCAGCAGCGTAGCTCTAGAGACAGATACGCAGTATTTT
TRBD2 - TRBJ2-2 TRBV11-2 CASKRTSGANTGELFF TGTGCCAGCAAAAGGACTAGCGGGGCGAACACCGGGGAGCTGTTTTTT
TRBD1 - TRBJ1-2 TRBV7-2 CASSIGTGCFTF TGTGCCAGCAGCATTGGGACAGGCTGTTTCACCTTC
- - TRBJ2-5 TRBV19 CASSIYSKGQETQYF TGTGCCAGTAGTATATACAGTAAGGGCCAAGAGACCCAGTACTTC
- - TRBJ1-3 TRBV5-4 CASSLAGGQGGNTIYF TGTGCCAGCAGCTTGGCCGGAGGCCAGGGTGGAAACACCATATATTTT
- - TRBJ1-6 TRBV7-8 CASSLEYNSPLHF TGTGCCAGCAGCTTAGAATATAACTCACCCCTCCACTTT
- - TRBJ1-1 TRBV4-1 CASSQGVIGVNTEAFF TGCGCCAGCAGCCAAGGGGTAATCGGTGTGAACACTGAAGCTTTCTTT
- - TRBJ1-1 TRBV28 CASSRRLTGNTEAFF TGTGCCAGCAGTCGCCGATTGACAGGGAACACTGAAGCTTTCTTT
- - TRBJ1-1 TRBV7-9 CASSLLRGVTEAFF TGTGCCAGCAGCTTATTAAGGGGAGTGACTGAAGCTTTCTTT
TRBD1 - TRBJ2-7 TRBV19 CASSPPDRYSYEQYF TGTGCCAGTAGTCCCCCGGACAGGTATTCCTACGAGCAGTACTTC
TRBD2 once TRBJ2-1 TRBV11-2 CASRGGSERGGYNEQFF TGTGCCAGCAGAGGCGGTTCTGAGCGGGGGGGATACAATGAGCAGTTCTTC
TRBD2 - TRBJ2-5 TRBV6-1 CASSETGGETQYF TGTGCCAGCAGTGAAACGGGAGGGGAGACCCAGTACTTC
TRBD1 - TRBJ1-1 TRBV6-6 CASRTQGARGTEAFF TGTGCCAGCAGAACACAGGGGGCGCGGGGCACTGAAGCTTTCTTT
- - TRBJ1-5 TRBV27 CASSTQRPTAYSNQPQHF TGTGCCAGCAGTACTCAACGACCGACGGCATATAGCAATCAGCCCCAGCATTTT